The rows below give T cell receptor beta chains drawn from one sample of a study of blood T cell dynamics during melanoma immunotherapy. Clones were sequenced by immunoSEQ multiplex PCR, and TCRdb holds only the in-frame ones, with some missing. Of 15,000 to 20,000 clones listed, 91% were seen once; the top ten hold about 1.8%. The source material was blood, sampled from a patient treated with checkpoint blockade. The receptor source for this set is a human donor with melanoma. Each CDR3 is given with its conserved first and last residue. D genes are given only for firm matches. The size field is filled for only some rows; it gives once, few, many or a size class.

TRBJ1-4	.	TRBV4-2	.	CASSQGQSAEGGEKLFF	TGTGCCAGCAGCCAAGGACAGTCTGCAGAAGGGGGTGAAAAACTGTTTTTT
TRBJ2-2	.	TRBV9	.	CASSVGGNTGELFF	TGTGCCAGCAGCGTAGGCGGGAACACCGGGGAGCTGTTTTTT
TRBJ2-5	.	TRBV6-6	.	CASRDRRREETQYF	TGTGCCAGCAGGGACCGCAGGAGGGAAGAGACCCAGTACTTC
TRBJ1-3	.	TRBV4-3	.	CASSQEIKASHTLASTIYF	TGCGCCAGCAGCCAAGAGATTAAGGCCTCGCATACTCTGGCTTCCACCATATATTTT
TRBJ1-1	.	TRBV30	.	CAWSQGRDTEAFF	TGTGCCTGGAGCCAGGGGAGGGACACTGAAGCTTTCTTT
TRBJ2-1	.	TRBV5-1	.	CASSLGQLNEQFF	TGCGCCAGCAGCTTGGGACAACTCAATGAGCAGTTCTTC
TRBJ1-5	once	TRBV2	.	CASSWGREVGQPQHF	TGTGCCAGCAGTTGGGGGAGGGAGGTCGGTCAGCCCCAGCATTTT
TRBJ1-2	.	TRBV28	.	CALGSAANYGYTF	TGTGCCCTCGGTTCAGCTGCCAACTATGGCTACACCTTC
TRBJ1-3	.	TRBV28	TRBD1	CASTQPGTGAGNTIYF	TGTGCCAGCACCCAACCCGGGACAGGGGCTGGAAACACCATATATTTT
TRBJ2-3	.	TRBV4-1	.	CASSQAGGPDTQYF	TGCGCCAGCAGCCAAGCGGGCGGCCCAGATACGCAGTATTTT
TRBJ1-1	.	TRBV5-1	.	CASRDPGAGNTEAFF	TGCGCCAGCAGGGACCCAGGGGCGGGGAACACTGAAGCTTTCTTT
TRBJ1-2	once	TRBV28	.	CASQTTTGRLHYGYTF	TGTGCCAGCCAGACTACAACAGGGAGGCTACACTATGGCTACACCTTC